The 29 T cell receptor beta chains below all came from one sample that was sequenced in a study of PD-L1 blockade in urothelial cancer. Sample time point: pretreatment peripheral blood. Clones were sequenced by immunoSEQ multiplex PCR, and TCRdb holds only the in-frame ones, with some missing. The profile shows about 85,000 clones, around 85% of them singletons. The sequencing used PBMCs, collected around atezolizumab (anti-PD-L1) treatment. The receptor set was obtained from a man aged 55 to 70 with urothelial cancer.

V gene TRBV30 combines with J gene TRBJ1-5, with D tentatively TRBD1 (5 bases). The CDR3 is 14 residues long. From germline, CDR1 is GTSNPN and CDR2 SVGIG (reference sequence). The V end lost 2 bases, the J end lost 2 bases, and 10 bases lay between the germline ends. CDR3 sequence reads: CAWSPGFGNQPQHF. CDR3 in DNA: TGTGCCTGGAGTCCAGGGTTTGGCAATCAGCCCCAGCATTTT.

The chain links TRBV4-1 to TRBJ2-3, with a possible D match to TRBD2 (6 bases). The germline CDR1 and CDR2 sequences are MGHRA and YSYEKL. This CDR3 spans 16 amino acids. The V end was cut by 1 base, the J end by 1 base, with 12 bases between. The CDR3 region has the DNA TGCGCCAGCAGCCAAGCCCCATCTAGCGGCACAGATACGCAGTATTTT. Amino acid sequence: CASSQAPSSGTDTQYF.

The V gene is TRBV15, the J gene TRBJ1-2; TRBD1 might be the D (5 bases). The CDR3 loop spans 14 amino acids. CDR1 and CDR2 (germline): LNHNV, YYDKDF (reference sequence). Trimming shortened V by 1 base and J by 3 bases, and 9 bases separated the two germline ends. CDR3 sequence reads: CATSRVGGYYGYTF. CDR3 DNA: TGTGCCACCAGCAGAGTCGGGGGTTACTATGGCTACACCTTC. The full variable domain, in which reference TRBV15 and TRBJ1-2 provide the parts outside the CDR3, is DAMVIQNPRYQVTQFGKPVTLSCSQTLNHNVMYWYQQKSSQAPKLLFHYYDKDFNNEADTPDNFQSRRPNTSFCFLDIRSPGLGDTAMYLCATSRVGGYYGYTFGSGTRLTVV.

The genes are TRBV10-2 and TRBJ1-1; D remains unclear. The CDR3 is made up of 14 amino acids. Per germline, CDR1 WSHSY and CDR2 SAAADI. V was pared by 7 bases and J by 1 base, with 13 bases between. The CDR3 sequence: CASTHRRENTEAFF. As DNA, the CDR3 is TGCGCCAGCACCCACCGTCGGGAGAACACTGAAGCTTTCTTT.

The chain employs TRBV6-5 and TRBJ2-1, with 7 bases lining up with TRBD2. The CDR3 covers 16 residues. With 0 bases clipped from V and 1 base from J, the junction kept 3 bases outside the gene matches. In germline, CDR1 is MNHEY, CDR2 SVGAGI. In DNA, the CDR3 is TGTGCCAGCAGTTACTCGGGCGGGAGATCCTACAATGAGCAGTTCTTC. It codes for CASSYSGGRSYNEQFF.

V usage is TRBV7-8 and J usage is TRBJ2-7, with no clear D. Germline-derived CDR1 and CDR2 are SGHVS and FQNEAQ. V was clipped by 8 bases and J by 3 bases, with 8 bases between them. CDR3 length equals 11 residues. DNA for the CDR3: TGTGCCAGCGGTGCGAACTACGAGCAGTACTTC. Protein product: CASGANYEQYF. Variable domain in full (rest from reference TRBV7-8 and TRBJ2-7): GAGVSQSPRYKVAKRGQDVALRCDPISGHVSLFWYQQALGQGPEFLTYFQNEAQLDKSGLPSDRFFAERPEGSVSTLKIQRTQQEDSAVYLCASGANYEQYFGPGTRLTVT.

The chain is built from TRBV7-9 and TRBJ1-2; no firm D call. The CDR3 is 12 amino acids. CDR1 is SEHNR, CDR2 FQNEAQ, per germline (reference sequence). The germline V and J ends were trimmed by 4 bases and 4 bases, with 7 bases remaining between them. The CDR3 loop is CASSWRLYGYTF. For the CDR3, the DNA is TGTGCCAGCAGCTGGCGGCTCTATGGCTACACCTTC. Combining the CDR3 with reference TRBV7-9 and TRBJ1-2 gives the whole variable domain DTGVSQNPRHKITKRGQNVTFRCDPISEHNRLYWYRQTLGQGPEFLTYFQNEAQLEKSRLLSDRFSAERPKGSFSTLEIQRTEQGDSAMYLCASSWRLYGYTFGSGTRLTVV.

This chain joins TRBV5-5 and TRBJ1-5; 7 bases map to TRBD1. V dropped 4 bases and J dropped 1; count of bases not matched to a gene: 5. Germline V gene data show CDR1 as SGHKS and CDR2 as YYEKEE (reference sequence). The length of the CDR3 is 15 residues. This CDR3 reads CASSPGQRSNQPQHF. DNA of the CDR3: TGTGCCAGCAGCCCGGGACAGAGAAGCAATCAGCCCCAGCATTTT.

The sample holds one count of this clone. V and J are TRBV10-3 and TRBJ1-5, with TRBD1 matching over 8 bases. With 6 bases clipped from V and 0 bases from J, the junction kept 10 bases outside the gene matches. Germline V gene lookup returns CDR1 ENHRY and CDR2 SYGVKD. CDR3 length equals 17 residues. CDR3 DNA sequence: TGTGCCATCAGCCGGACAGGGCCGAGGTTTAGCAATCAGCCCCAGCATTTT. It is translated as CAISRTGPRFSNQPQHF.

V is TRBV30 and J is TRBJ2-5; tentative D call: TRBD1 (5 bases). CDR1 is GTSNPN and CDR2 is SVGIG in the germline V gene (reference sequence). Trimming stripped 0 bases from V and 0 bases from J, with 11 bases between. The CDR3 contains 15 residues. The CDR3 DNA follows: TGTGCCTGGAGTGTATTTGGACACTACCAAGAGACCCAGTACTTC. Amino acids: CAWSVFGHYQETQYF.

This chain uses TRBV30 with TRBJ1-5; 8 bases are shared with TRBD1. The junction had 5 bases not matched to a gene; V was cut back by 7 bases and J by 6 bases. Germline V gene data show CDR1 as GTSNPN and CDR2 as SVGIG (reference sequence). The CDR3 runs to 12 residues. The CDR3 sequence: CASQTGGQPQHF. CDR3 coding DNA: TGTGCCTCCCAAACAGGGGGTCAGCCCCAGCATTTT.

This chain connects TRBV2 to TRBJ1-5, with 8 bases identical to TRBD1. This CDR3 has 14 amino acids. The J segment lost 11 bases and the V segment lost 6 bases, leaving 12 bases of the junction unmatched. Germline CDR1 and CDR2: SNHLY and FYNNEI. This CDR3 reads CASRQQGGSAAQHF. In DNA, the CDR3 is TGTGCCAGCAGACAACAGGGGGGTTCTGCGGCCCAGCATTTT.

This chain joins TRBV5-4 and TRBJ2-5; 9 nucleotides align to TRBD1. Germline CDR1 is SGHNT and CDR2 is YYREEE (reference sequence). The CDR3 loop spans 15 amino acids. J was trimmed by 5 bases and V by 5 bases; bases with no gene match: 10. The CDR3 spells CASRTDTGGAETQYF. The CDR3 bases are TGTGCCAGCAGGACGGACACAGGGGGCGCGGAGACCCAGTACTTC. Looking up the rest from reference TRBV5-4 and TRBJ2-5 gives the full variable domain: ETGVTQSPTHLIKTRGQQVTLRCSSQSGHNTVSWYQQALGQGPQFIFQYYREEENGRGNFPPRFSGLQFPNYSSELNVNALELDDSALYLCASRTDTGGAETQYFGPGTRLLVL.

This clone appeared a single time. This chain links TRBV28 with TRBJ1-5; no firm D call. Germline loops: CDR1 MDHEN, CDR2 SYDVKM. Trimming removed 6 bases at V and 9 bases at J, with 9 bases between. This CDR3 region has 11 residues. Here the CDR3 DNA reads TGTGCCAGCAGCCCCTCCTGGCCCCAGCATTTT. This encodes CASSPSWPQHF.

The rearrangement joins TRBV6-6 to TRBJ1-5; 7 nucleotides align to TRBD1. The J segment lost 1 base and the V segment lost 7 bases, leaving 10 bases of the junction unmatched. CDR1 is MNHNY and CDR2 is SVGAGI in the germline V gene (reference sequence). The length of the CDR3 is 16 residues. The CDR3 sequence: CASIGTASPSNQPQHF. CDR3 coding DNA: TGTGCCAGCATTGGGACAGCTAGTCCGAGCAATCAGCCCCAGCATTTT.

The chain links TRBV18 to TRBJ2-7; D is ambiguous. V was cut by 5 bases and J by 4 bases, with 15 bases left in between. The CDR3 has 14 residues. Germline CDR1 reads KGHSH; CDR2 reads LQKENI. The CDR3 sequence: CASSESVREYEQYF. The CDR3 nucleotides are TGTGCCAGCTCAGAATCTGTCCGAGAATACGAGCAGTACTTC.

DNA for the CDR3: TGTGCCACCCTGGGCGGGGGTCTCTACAATGAGCAGTTCTTC. Residues: CATLGGGLYNEQFF. The chain joins TRBV6-6 to TRBJ2-1; 7 nucleotides line up with TRBD2. Germline CDR1 reads MNHNY; CDR2 reads SVGAGI (reference sequence). This CDR3 spans 14 amino acids. V was pared by 10 bases and J by 3 bases, with 9 bases of the junction left unmatched.

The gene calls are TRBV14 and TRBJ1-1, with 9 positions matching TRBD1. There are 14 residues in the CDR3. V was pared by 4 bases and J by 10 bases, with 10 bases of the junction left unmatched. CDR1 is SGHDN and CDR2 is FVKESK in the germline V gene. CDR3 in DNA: TGTGCCAGCAGCCCAACTCACAGGGGGCGGAGAGCTTTCTTT. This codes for CASSPTHRGRRAFF.

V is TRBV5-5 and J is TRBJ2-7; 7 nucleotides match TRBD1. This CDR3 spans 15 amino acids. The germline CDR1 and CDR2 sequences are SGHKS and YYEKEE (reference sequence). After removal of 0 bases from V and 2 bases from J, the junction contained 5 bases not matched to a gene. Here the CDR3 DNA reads TGTGCCAGCAGCTTGGCGGACAGGACACCCTACGAGCAGTACTTC. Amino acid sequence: CASSLADRTPYEQYF.

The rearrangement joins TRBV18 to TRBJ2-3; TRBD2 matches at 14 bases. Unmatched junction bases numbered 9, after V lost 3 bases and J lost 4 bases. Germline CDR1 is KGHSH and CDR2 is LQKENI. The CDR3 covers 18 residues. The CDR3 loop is CASSPTGLAGGSADTQYF. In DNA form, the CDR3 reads TGTGCCAGCTCACCCACAGGACTAGCGGGAGGCAGTGCAGATACGCAGTATTTT.

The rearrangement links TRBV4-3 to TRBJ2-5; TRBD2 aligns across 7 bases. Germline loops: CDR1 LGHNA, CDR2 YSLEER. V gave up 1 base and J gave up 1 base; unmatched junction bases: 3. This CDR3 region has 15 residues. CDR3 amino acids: CASSQAPSGQETQYF. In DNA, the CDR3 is TGCGCCAGCAGCCAAGCCCCTAGCGGCCAAGAGACCCAGTACTTC.

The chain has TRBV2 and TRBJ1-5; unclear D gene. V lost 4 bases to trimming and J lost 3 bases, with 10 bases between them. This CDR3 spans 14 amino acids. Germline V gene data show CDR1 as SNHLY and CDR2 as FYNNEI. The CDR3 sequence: CASSVRNYNQPQHF. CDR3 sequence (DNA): TGTGCCAGCAGTGTTCGGAACTACAATCAGCCCCAGCATTTT.

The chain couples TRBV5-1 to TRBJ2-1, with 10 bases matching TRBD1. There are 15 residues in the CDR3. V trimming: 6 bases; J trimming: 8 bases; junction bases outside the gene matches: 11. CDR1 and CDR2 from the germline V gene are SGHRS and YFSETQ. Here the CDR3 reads CASIPEGQGSYEQFF. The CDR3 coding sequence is TGCGCCAGCATCCCCGAGGGACAGGGGTCGTATGAGCAGTTCTTC. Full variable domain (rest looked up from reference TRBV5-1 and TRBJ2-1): KAGVTQTPRYLIKTRGQQVTLSCSPISGHRSVSWYQQTPGQGLQFLFEYFSETQRNKGNFPGRFSGRQFSNSRSEMNVSTLELGDSALYLCASIPEGQGSYEQFFGPGTRLTVL.

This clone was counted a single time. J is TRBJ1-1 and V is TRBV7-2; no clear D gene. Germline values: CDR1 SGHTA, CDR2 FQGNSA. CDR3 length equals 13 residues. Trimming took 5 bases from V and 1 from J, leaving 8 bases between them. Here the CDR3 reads CASSVTENTEAFF. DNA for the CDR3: TGTGCCAGCAGCGTTACAGAGAACACTGAAGCTTTCTTT.

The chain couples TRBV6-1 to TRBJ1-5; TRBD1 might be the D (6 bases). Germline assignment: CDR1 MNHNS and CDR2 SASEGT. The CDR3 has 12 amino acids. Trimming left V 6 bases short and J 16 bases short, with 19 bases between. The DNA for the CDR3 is TGTGCCAGCAGAGCGACAGGTATTACCCTACATTTT. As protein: CASRATGITLHF.

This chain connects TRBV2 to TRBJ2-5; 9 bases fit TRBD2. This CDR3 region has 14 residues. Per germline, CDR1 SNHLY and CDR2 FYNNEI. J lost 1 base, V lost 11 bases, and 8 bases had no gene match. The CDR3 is CAPTDSGGQETQYF. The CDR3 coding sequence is TGTGCCCCTACAGATAGCGGGGGCCAAGAGACCCAGTACTTC.

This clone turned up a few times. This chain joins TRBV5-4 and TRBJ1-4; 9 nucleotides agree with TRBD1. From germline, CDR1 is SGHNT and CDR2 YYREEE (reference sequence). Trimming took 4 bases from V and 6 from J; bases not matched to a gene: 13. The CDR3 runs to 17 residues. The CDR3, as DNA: TGTGCCAGCAGCCCGGGGGGTCGCGGGACAGGGCATGAAAAACTGTTTTTT. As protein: CASSPGGRGTGHEKLFF.

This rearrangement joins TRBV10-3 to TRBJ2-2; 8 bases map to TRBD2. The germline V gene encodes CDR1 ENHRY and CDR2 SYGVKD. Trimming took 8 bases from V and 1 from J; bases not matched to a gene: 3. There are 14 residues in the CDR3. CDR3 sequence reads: CAIRAGENTGELFF. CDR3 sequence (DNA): TGTGCCATCCGAGCGGGGGAGAACACCGGGGAGCTGTTTTTT.

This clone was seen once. The CDR3 region is CAWSVGHLNEQFF. CDR3 nucleotide sequence: TGTGCCTGGAGTGTGGGCCACCTCAATGAGCAGTTCTTC. The chain employs TRBV30 and TRBJ2-1; D call uncertain. The CDR3 consists of 13 residues. The germline V gene encodes CDR1 GTSNPN and CDR2 SVGIG (reference sequence). V was clipped by 0 bases and J by 6 bases, with 9 bases between them.